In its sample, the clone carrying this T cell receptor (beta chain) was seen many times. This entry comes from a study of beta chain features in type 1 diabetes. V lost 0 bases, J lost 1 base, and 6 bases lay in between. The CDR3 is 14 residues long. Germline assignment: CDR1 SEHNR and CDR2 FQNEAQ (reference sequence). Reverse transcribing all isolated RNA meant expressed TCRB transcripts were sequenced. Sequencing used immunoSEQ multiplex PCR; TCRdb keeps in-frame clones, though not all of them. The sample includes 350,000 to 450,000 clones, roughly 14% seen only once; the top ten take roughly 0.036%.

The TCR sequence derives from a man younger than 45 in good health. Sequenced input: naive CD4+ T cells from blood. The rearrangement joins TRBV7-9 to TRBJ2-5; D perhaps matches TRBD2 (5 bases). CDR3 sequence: CASSLASAQETQYF. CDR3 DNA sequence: TGTGCCAGCAGCTTAGCTAGCGCCCAAGAGACCCAGTACTTC. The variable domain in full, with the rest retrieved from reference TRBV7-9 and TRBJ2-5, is DTGVSQNPRHKITKRGQNVTFRCDPISEHNRLYWYRQTLGQGPEFLTYFQNEAQLEKSRLLSDRFSAERPKGSFSTLEIQRTEQGDSAMYLCASSLASAQETQYFGPGTRLLVL.